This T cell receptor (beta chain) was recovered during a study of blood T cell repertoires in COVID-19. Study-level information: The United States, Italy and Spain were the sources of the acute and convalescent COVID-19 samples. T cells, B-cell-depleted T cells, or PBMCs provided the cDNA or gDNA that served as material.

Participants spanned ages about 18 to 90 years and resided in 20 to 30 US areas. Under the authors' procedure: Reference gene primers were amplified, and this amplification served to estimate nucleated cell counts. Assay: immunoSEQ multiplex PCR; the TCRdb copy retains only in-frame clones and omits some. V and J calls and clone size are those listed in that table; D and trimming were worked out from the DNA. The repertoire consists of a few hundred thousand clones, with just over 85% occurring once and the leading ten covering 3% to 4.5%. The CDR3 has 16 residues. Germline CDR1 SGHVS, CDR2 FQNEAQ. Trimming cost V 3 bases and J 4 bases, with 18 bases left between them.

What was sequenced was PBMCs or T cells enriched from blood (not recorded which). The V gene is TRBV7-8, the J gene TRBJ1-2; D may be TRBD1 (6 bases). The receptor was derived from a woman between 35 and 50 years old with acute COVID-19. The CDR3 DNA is TGTGCCAGCAGCTTCCGGGACACCCTAACGAGCTATGGCTACACCTTC. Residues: CASSFRDTLTSYGYTF.